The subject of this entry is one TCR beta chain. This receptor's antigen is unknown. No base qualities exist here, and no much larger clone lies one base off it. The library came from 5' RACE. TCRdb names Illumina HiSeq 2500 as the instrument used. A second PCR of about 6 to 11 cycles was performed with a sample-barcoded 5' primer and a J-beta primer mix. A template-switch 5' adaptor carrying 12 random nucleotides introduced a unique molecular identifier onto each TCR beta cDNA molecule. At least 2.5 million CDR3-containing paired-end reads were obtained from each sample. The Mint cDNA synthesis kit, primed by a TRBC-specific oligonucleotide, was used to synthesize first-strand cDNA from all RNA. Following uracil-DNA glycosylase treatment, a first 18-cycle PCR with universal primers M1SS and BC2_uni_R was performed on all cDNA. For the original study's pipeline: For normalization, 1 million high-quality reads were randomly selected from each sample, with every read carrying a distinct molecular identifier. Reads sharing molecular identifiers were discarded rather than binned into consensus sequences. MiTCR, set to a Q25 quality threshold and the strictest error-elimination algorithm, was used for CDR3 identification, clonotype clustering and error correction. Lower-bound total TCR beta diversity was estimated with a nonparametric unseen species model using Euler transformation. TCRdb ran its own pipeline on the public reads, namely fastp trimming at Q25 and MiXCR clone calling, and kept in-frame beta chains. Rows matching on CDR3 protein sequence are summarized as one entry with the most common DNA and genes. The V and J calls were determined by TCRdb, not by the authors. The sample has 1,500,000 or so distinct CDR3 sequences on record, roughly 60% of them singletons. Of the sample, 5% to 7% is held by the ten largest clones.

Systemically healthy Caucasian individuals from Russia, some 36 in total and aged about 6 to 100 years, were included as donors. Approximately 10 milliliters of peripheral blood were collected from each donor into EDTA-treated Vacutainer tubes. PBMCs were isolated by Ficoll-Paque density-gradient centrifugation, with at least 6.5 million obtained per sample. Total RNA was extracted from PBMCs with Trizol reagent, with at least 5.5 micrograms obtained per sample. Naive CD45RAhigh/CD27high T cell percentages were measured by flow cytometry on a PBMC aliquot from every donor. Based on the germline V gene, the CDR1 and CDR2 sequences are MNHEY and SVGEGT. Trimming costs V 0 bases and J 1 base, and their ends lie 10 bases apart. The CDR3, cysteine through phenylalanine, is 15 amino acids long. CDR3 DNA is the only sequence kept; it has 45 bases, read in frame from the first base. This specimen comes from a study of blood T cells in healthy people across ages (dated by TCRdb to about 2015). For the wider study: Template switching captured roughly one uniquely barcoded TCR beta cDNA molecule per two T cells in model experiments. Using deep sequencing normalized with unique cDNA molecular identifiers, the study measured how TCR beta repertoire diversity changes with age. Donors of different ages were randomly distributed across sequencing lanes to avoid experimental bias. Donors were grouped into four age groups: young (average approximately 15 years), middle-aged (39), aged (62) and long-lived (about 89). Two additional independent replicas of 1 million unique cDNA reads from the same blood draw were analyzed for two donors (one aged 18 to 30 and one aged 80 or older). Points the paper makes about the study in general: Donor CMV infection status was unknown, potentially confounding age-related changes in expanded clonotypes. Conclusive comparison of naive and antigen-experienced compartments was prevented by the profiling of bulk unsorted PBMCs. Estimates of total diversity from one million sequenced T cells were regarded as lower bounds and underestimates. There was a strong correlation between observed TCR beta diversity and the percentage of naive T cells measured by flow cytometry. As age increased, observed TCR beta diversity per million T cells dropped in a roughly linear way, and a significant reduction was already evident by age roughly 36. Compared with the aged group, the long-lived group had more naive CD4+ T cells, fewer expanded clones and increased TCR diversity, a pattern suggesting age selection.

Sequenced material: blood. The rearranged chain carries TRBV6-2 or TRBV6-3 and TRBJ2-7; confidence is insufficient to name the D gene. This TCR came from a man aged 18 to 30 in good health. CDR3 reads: CASSYSGHFSYEQYF. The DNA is TGTGCCAGCAGTTACTCGGGCCATTTTTCCTACGAGCAGTACTTC.